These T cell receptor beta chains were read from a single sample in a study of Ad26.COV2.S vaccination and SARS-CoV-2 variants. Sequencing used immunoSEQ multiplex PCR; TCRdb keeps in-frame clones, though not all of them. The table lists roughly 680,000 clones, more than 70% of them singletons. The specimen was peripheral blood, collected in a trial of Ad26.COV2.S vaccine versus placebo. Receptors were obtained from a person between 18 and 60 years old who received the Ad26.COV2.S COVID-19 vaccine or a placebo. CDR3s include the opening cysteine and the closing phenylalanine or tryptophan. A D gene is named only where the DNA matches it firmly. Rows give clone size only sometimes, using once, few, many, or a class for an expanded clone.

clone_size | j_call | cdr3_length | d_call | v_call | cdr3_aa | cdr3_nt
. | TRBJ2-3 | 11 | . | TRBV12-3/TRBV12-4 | CASSVTDTQYF | TGTGCCAGCAGTGTGACAGATACGCAGTATTTT
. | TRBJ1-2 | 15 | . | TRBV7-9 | CASSLALGQNYGYTF | TGTGCCAGCAGCTTAGCGCTAGGACAGAACTATGGCTACACCTTC
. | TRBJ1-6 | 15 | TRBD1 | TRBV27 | CASRTGSSYNSPLHF | TGTGCCAGCAGGACAGGGAGCTCCTATAATTCACCCCTCCACTTT
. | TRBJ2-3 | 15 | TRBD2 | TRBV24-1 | CATSDERGGRDTQYF | TGTGCCACCAGTGATGAGCGGGGGGGCAGGGATACGCAGTATTTT
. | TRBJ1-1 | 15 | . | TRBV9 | CASSVGYLGPTEAFF | TGTGCCAGCAGCGTAGGGTATCTGGGGCCCACTGAAGCTTTCTTT
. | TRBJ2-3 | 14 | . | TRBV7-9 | CASRPNGRGDTQYF | TGTGCCAGCAGACCGAACGGGAGAGGGGATACGCAGTATTTT
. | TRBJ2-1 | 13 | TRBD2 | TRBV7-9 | CASSLAGGNEQFF | TGTGCCAGCAGCTTAGCGGGGGGGAATGAGCAGTTCTTC
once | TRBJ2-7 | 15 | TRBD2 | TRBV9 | CASSPSGGANREQYF | TGTGCCAGCAGCCCCAGCGGGGGGGCCAATCGCGAGCAGTACTTC
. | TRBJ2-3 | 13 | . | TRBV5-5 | CASSSNSGDTQYF | TGTGCCAGCAGCTCAAATTCCGGGGATACGCAGTATTTT
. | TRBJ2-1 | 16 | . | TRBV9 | CASSVGGGTYYNEQFF | TGTGCCAGCAGCGTAGGAGGCGGGACCTACTACAATGAGCAGTTCTTC
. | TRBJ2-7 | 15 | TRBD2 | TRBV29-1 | CSVAFTSGSSYEQYF | TGCAGCGTGGCCTTTACTAGCGGGAGTTCCTACGAGCAGTACTTC
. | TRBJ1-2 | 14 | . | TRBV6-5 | CASSYIPGGYGYTF | TGTGCCAGCAGTTACATACCTGGGGGCTATGGCTACACCTTC
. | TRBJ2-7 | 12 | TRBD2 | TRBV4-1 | CASSHPGGEQYF | TGCGCCAGCAGCCACCCGGGGGGGGAGCAGTACTTC
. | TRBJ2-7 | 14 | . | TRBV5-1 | CASSTGTVTYEQYF | TGCGCCAGCAGCACCGGGACGGTGACCTACGAGCAGTACTTC
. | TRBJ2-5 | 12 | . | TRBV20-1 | CSASQGSETQYF | TGCAGTGCCAGTCAGGGGTCAGAGACCCAGTACTTC
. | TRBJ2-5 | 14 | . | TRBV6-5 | CASSYYLGGETQYF | TGTGCCAGCAGTTATTACCTAGGGGGAGAGACCCAGTACTTC
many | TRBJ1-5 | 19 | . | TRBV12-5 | CASGLAPRDASNSNQPQHF | TGTGCTAGTGGTTTGGCCCCCAGGGACGCAAGCAATAGCAATCAGCCCCAGCATTTT
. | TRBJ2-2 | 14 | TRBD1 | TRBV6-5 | CASWTGANTGELFF | TGTGCCAGCTGGACAGGGGCGAACACCGGGGAGCTGTTTTTT
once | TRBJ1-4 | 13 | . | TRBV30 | CAWSVLPNEKLFF | TGTGCCTGGAGTGTACTTCCAAATGAAAAACTGTTTTTT
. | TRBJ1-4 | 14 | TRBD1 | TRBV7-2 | CASRTGATNEKLFF | TGTGCCAGCAGAACAGGGGCCACTAATGAAAAACTGTTTTTT
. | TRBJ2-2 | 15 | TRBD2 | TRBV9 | CASSPSGGASGELFF | TGTGCCAGCAGCCCGAGCGGGGGGGCATCCGGGGAGCTGTTTTTT
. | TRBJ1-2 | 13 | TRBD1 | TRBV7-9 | CASNRGQNYGYTF | TGTGCCAGCAACAGGGGACAGAACTATGGCTACACCTTC
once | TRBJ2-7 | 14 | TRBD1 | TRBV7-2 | CASSWGTGNAEQYF | TGTGCCAGCAGCTGGGGGACAGGGAACGCCGAGCAGTACTTC
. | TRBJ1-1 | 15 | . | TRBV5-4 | CASSRDALKNTEAFF | TGTGCCAGCAGCCGGGACGCCTTGAAGAACACTGAAGCTTTCTTT
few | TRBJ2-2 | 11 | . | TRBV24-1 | CATSNTGELFF | TGTGCCACCAGTAACACCGGGGAGCTGTTTTTT
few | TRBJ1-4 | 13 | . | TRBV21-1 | CASRWGRNEKLFF | TGTGCCAGCAGGTGGGGGCGTAATGAAAAACTGTTTTTT
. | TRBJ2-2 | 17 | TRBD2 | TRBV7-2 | CASSSRTSGGGTGELFF | TGTGCCAGCAGCTCCCGAACTAGCGGGGGAGGAACCGGGGAGCTGTTTTTT
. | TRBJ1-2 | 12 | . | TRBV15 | CATSRNDYGYTF | TGTGCCACCAGCCGAAACGACTATGGCTACACCTTC